This entry features one TCR beta chain sequence. The antigen it binds to is not known. The record has no base qualities; no much larger clone is one base away. The immunoSEQ Assay, a bias-controlled multiplex PCR, was used to amplify TCRbeta CDR3 regions from genomic DNA. On the authors' methods: The number of nucleated cells in each sample was estimated by amplification of reference gene primers within the assay. To quantify the absolute abundance of each unique TCRbeta CDR3 rearrangement, sequence reads were collapsed and filtered. For each sample, productive Simpson clonality was calculated as the square root of Simpson's diversity index over productive rearrangements. Held by TCRdb, this immuneACCESS table contains in-frame sequences only and omits some clones. Under half of the omission traces to an unresolved V gene where checked; the cause of the rest is unknown. That table furnishes V, J and clone size, whereas the DNA furnished D and trimming. The sample table contains over 250,000 clones; only one count was recorded for more than 85% of them. Around 2.2% of the sample is in the top ten clones.

The germline V gene (reference sequence) gives CDR1 as SGHNT and CDR2 as YYREEE. Between the V and J ends, shortened by 0 bases and 6 bases respectively, the junction contains 9 bases. Including the terminal cysteine and phenylalanine, the CDR3 comprises 14 residues. Of the read, only the CDR3 DNA is kept; its 42 bases are in frame from base 1. At one collaborating source in Seattle, patients were enrolled during active infection and were followed longitudinally through the course of disease. The collaborating institutions used their own protocols to collect whole blood in K2EDTA tubes. For TCRbeta analysis, collaborators shipped samples in one of three forms: frozen whole blood, isolated PBMCs, or DNA extracted from either of those sample types. The record originates from a study of blood T cell repertoires in COVID-19 (TCRdb year 2020). Background on the whole study: The collaborator samples originated in the United States, Italy and Spain and spanned the acute and convalescent phases of COVID-19. The samples were drawn from two sources: the first 160 participants of the ongoing ImmuneRACE study, and fewer than 1,500 subjects contributed by 6 global collaborators. The material from the prospective study consisted of cDNA or gDNA derived from T cells, B-cell-depleted T cells, or PBMCs. The repertoires were made available in a free public database intended to serve as a resource for research on the immune response to SARS-CoV-2. Where available, HLA class I and class II types were taken from metadata supplied by the sample provider and were not determined by assay-based typing. The sample metadata nearly always contained a de-identified subject ID, COVID-19 status, age in years and sex. Deeply sampled blood TCRbeta repertoires from subjects exposed to, actively infected with, or recovered from COVID-19 were included in the dataset. Overall study outcomes, separate from this receptor: Clinical and demographic metadata were provided uncurated, with the amount varying by source and participant.

Input material: peripheral blood. This TCR came from a woman aged 30 to 39 with COVID-19, enrolled during active disease. The rearranged chain carries TRBV5-4 and TRBJ2-2; TRBD1 might be the D gene, on 5 matching bases. The base sequence is TGTGCCAGCAGCTTGGCCCAAGGGGCCGGGGAGCTGTTTTTT. The translation is CASSLAQGAGELFF.